This is a list of T cell receptor beta chains from one sample in a study of T cell repertoires in cytomegalovirus infection. These receptors lack a known antigen. TCRdb reprocessed the reads via MiXCR and lists one record per CDR3 protein. The sample contains some 270,000 distinct CDR3 sequences, roughly a fifth of which appear only once. The sequencing here drew on cultured PBMCs, taken from culture after CMV antigen stimulation. Source of these receptors: a human donor in good health (CMV status not recorded). Some clones in this sample may be carry-over from other donors' samples. CDR3s include the opening cysteine and the closing phenylalanine or tryptophan. A D gene is named only where the DNA matches it firmly. The listing skips clone size in some rows; elsewhere it reads once, few, many or a size class.

j_gene | abundance | d_gene | v_gene | CDR3nt | CDR3aa
TRBJ2-3 | many | NA | TRBV7-2 | TGTGCCAGCACCCTTGGACCTGAAGATACGCAGTATTTT | CASTLGPEDTQYF
TRBJ2-5 | few | NA | TRBV7-2 | TGTGCCAGCAGCTTAGTTAGGTATCGGGAGACCCAGTACTTC | CASSLVRYRETQYF
TRBJ1-5 | few | TRBD1 | TRBV19 | TGTGCCAGTCTGACGTCGGCAGGGGGTAATAGCAATCAGCCCCAGCATTTT | CASLTSAGGNSNQPQHF
TRBJ1-1 | few | NA | TRBV20-1 | TGCAGTGCTAGGGTTCGACTCAGTATGAACACTGAAGCTTTCTTT | CSARVRLSMNTEAFF
TRBJ2-1 | few | TRBD2 | TRBV20-1 | TGCAGTGCTAGACCCAGCGGGGGAGTCGAACAGTTCTTC | CSARPSGGVEQFF
TRBJ2-5 | NA | NA | TRBV29-1 | TGCAGCGTTGAAGACTCGGGGACCCAAGAGACCCAGTACTTC | CSVEDSGTQETQYF
TRBJ1-2 | many | NA | TRBV7-6 | TGTGCCAGCAGCCCGGTTGTCGGGGGCGCGAGTGGCTACACCTTC | CASSPVVGGASGYTF
TRBJ1-2 | NA | TRBD1 | TRBV28 | TGTGCCAGTGAACCGGGACAGAACTATGGCTACACCTTC | CASEPGQNYGYTF
TRBJ2-4 | many | TRBD2 | TRBV7-2 | TGTGCCAGCAGCTTCGCGGGACTAGCGGGGGGGGACATTCAGTACTTC | CASSFAGLAGGDIQYF
TRBJ2-1 | many | TRBD2 | TRBV12-3/TRBV12-4 | TGTGCCAGCAGTTTAATGGTGAGCGGGAGTACTCATGAGCAGTTCTTC | CASSLMVSGSTHEQFF
TRBJ1-2 | many | NA | TRBV5-5 | TGTGCCAGCAGCTTGGCACCCAATGAATATGGCTACACCTTC | CASSLAPNEYGYTF
TRBJ1-2 | NA | TRBD1 | TRBV4-3 | TGCGCCAGCAGCCAGGGGGGGACAGGGGGCAGAAGAGGCTACACCTTC | CASSQGGTGGRRGYTF
TRBJ2-7 | many | NA | TRBV7-8 | TGTGCCAGCAGCTTAGGTTACGGAGAGCAGTACTTC | CASSLGYGEQYF
TRBJ2-3 | NA | TRBD1 | TRBV5-5 | TGTGCCAGCATCCGGACAGGGGGCGCAGATACGCAGTATTTT | CASIRTGGADTQYF
TRBJ2-5 | few | TRBD2 | TRBV7-8 | TGTGCCAGCAGCTCGTTAGCGGGCAGTGTTGAGACCCAGTACTTC | CASSSLAGSVETQYF
TRBJ1-1 | few | NA | TRBV20-1 | TGCAGTGCCCTGACAGAGTCGAACACTGAAGCTTTCTTT | CSALTESNTEAFF
TRBJ1-1 | NA | TRBD1 | TRBV7-2 | TGTGCCAGCAGCGTACAGGGGGCTGTGAAGACTGAAGATTTCTTT | CASSVQGAVKTEDFF
TRBJ2-1 | NA | TRBD2 | TRBV7-8 | TGTGCCAGCAGCCTATCTACAGCGGGAGGGCATGAGCAGTTCTTC | CASSLSTAGGHEQFF
TRBJ2-1 | few | NA | TRBV7-1 | TGTGCCAGCAGATACCCCGGGGGCGCCTACAATGAGCAGTTCTTC | CASRYPGGAYNEQFF
TRBJ1-2 | few | TRBD1 | TRBV11-3 | TGTGCCAGCAGCTTACGACAGGGGCCGGCTGGCTACACCTTC | CASSLRQGPAGYTF
TRBJ2-7 | NA | TRBD1 | TRBV30 | TGTGCCTGGAGTGCCCCCCCACTAGACAGGGTCTACGAGCAGTACTTC | CAWSAPPLDRVYEQYF
TRBJ1-4 | few | NA | TRBV4-1 | TGCGCCAGCAGCCAAGATCGCCCAGGCAGGGTCGGTGAAAAACTGTTTTTT | CASSQDRPGRVGEKLFF
TRBJ1-2 | NA | NA | TRBV19 | TGTGCCAGTAGTGACAGGCTCTATGGCTACACCTTC | CASSDRLYGYTF
TRBJ2-1 | NA | NA | TRBV29-1 | TGCAGCGTTGAACGGAGGGGCAATGAGCAGTTCTTC | CSVERRGNEQFF
TRBJ2-1 | few | NA | TRBV27 | TGTGCCAGCAGTTTTGCGACCTCCTACAATGAGCAGTTCTTC | CASSFATSYNEQFF
TRBJ2-2 | few | TRBD2 | TRBV25-1 | TGTGCCAGCAGTGATCAGAAACTAGCGGGAAGCCGGGACGGGGAGCTGTTTTTT | CASSDQKLAGSRDGELFF
TRBJ2-1 | NA | TRBD2 | TRBV6-1 | TGTGCCAGCAGTCGACCGGCGGGGGCCTACAATGAGCAGTTCTTC | CASSRPAGAYNEQFF
TRBJ1-5 | many | NA | TRBV20-1 | TGCAGTGCCTTCGACAGATTCAATCAGCCCCAGCATTTT | CSAFDRFNQPQHF